This TCR beta chain was sequenced during a study of blood T cell repertoires in COVID-19. This clone was counted a few times. TCRdb's copy holds only in-frame clones and misses some; the assay was immunoSEQ multiplex PCR. Among under 200,000 clones listed, approximately 79% were seen once. Germline V gene sequence: CDR1 SGHTA, CDR2 FQGTGA. Trimming left V 2 bases short and J 4 bases short, with 12 bases between. There are 15 residues in the CDR3. The specimen was peripheral blood. This receptor was obtained from a woman in her sixties with COVID-19, enrolled during active disease. This chain links TRBV7-3 with TRBJ1-5; perhaps TRBD1 as D (6 bases). The CDR3: CASSLGGTGNQPQHF. CDR3 nucleotide sequence: TGTGCCAGCAGCTTAGGGGGCACGGGTAATCAGCCCCAGCATTTT.